One and the same sample provided the 32 T cell receptor beta chains below, sequenced in a study of graft-versus-host responses after intestinal transplantation. The antigens these receptors bind are not known. Sequencing used immunoSEQ multiplex PCR; TCRdb keeps in-frame clones, though not all of them. The sample carries approximately 110,000 clones, about 92% recorded once. This sample comprised unstimulated CD8+ T cells sorted from spleen or lymph node cells, obtained before transplant. The receptors stem from a human donor who was the organ donor for an intestinal transplant.

The J gene is TRBJ2-1, the V gene TRBV4-3; unclear D gene. Looked up from germline, CDR1 is LGHNA and CDR2 is YSLEER. Trimming stripped 1 base from V and 8 bases from J, with 3 bases between. The CDR3 runs to 11 residues. CDR3 nucleotides: TGCGCCAGCAGCCAAGGAGATGAGCAGTTCTTC. Its protein product is CASSQGDEQFF.

As concerns this clone: Because the CDR3's place on the DNA is in doubt, the DNA is left out and the CDR3 is given as listed by TCRdb. The chain links TRBV9 to TRBJ2-1; TRBD2, the table's D call, lacks a check against the DNA. A total of 19 residues make up the CDR3, ends included. Germline CDR1 and CDR2: SGDLS and YYNGEE. The CDR3 spells CASSGVGDSGINFGNEQFF.

The chain combines TRBV7-3 with TRBJ2-3, with D unclear. V lost 1 base and J lost 11, with 13 bases in between. The germline CDR1 and CDR2 sequences are SGHTA and FQGTGA. CDR3 length: 13 amino acids. The CDR3 DNA reads as TGTGCCAGCAGCTTAATTTTAACGGCTGTGCAGTATTTT. Its protein is CASSLILTAVQYF.

The genes are TRBV4-1 and TRBJ2-7, with TRBD1 as a possible D gene (5 bases). Germline V CDR1 and CDR2: MGHRA, YSYEKL. The CDR3 has 16 amino acids. Trimming pared 4 bases from V and 2 bases from J, leaving 18 bases between. CDR3 amino acids: CASSRYRRNTTYEQYF. The CDR3 DNA sequence: TGCGCCAGCAGCCGCTACAGGAGAAATACGACCTACGAGCAGTACTTC.

The genes are TRBV10-1 and TRBJ2-7; D gene unclear. Germline V gene sequence: CDR1 WNHNN, CDR2 SYGVQD (reference sequence). The CDR3 sequence is 14 residues long. Deletions cut 7 bases from V and 3 bases from J, with 16 bases between. In DNA, the CDR3 is TGCGCCAGCATTAACTGCCCTGTTGACTACGAGCAGTACTTC. This sequence encodes CASINCPVDYEQYF.

The genes are TRBV28 and TRBJ1-2; possibly TRBD1 for D (6 bases). V dropped 5 bases and J dropped 4 bases, with 17 bases sitting between them. Germline assignment: CDR1 MDHEN and CDR2 SYDVKM. The CDR3 has 15 amino acids. The CDR3 coding sequence is TGTGCCAGCAGTCCGAACCGGGGGGCTTCCTATGGCTACACCTTC. Protein: CASSPNRGASYGYTF.

The V call is TRBV4-1, the J call TRBJ2-1; possible D gene TRBD2, 5 bases. CDR3 length equals 15 residues. CDR1 and CDR2 (germline): MGHRA, YSYEKL. The germline V and J ends were trimmed by 0 bases and 12 bases, with 18 bases remaining between them. The DNA for the CDR3 is TGCGCCAGCAGCCAAGATTCAAGCGGCAGCCCTGTGCAGTTCTTC. Its protein is CASSQDSSGSPVQFF.

The chain's CDR3 is CASSSDRAHTYEQYF. The CDR3 nucleotides are TGTGCCAGCAGTTCCGACAGGGCCCATACCTACGAGCAGTACTTC. The V gene is TRBV27, the J gene TRBJ2-7; 7 bases map to TRBD1. The V and J ends lost 4 bases and 2 bases, in that order; junction bases with no gene match: 8. Germline V CDR1 and CDR2: MNHEY, SMNVEV (reference sequence). The CDR3 contains 15 residues.

On this clone: One junction end does not reproduce the germline sequence, and a read error may be involved. The chain uses TRBV4-2 and TRBJ2-7; D is unclear. The CDR3 runs 8 residues. The germline V gene has CDR1 LGHNA and CDR2 YNFKEQ. The CDR3 nucleotides are TGTGCCAGGCCTACATGGGGCTTC. This translates into CARPTWGF.

This chain uses TRBV12-1 with TRBJ2-7; whether TRBD1, the table's D call, matches the DNA was not checked. TRBV12-1 is recorded as a pseudogene. The CDR3 is 16 residues long. Here the CDR3 reads CASSGHDRGRCYEQYF. The DNA of the CDR3 is TGTGCCAGCAGCGGGCACGACAGGGGGCGTTGCTACGAGCAGTACTTC.

The rearrangement joins TRBV21-1 to TRBJ1-1. TRBV21-1 is assigned pseudogene status. This CDR3 contains 14 residues. The CDR3 here is CASSKEEGGTEAFF. The CDR3 DNA is TGTGCCAGCAGCAAAGAGGAAGGGGGGACTGAAGCTTTCTTT.

This chain connects TRBV19 to TRBJ2-3, with 13 bases that match TRBD2. Germline CDR1 reads LNHDA; CDR2 reads SQIVND (reference sequence). V lost 3 bases, J lost 2 bases, and 8 bases stayed unmatched. CDR3 length: 18 residues. CDR3 in amino acids: CASSISGTSGVNTDTQYF. For the CDR3, the DNA is TGTGCCAGTAGTATCTCCGGGACTAGCGGGGTAAACACAGATACGCAGTATTTT.

J is TRBJ2-2 and V is TRBV9; 7 bases fit TRBD1. CDR3 length: 16 residues. Germline CDR1 is SGDLS and CDR2 is YYNGEE. V lost 0 bases and J lost 4; bases outside the gene matches: 6. The CDR3, as DNA: TGTGCCAGCAGCGTAGAGGGGGCAAGGGTCACCGGGGAGCTGTTTTTT. This encodes CASSVEGARVTGELFF.

V and J are TRBV28 and TRBJ1-5; TRBD1 matches at 9 bases. From germline, CDR1 is MDHEN and CDR2 SYDVKM. Trimming cost V 4 bases and J 4 bases; bases outside gene matches: 5. There are 15 residues in the CDR3. The CDR3 coding sequence is TGTGCCAGCAGTTCCGACAGGGGGAGGAATCAGCCCCAGCATTTT. Translation: CASSSDRGRNQPQHF.

J is TRBJ2-3 and V is TRBV7-8, with TRBD2 as a possible D gene (5 bases). The CDR3 sequence is 14 residues long. The V end lost 1 base, the J end lost 4 bases, and 9 bases lay between the germline ends. Germline V gene data show CDR1 as SGHVS and CDR2 as FQNEAQ. The CDR3 spells CASSLVLGSDTQYF. The CDR3 nucleotides are TGTGCCAGCAGCTTAGTACTAGGCTCAGATACGCAGTATTTT.

The rearrangement joins TRBV2 to TRBJ2-3; 9 bases fit TRBD2. The V gene's germline CDR1 is SNHLY and CDR2 FYNNEI. This CDR3 region has 18 residues. The V segment lost 5 bases and the J segment 0 bases; nucleotides outside the gene matches: 12. The CDR3 coding sequence is TGTGCCAGCAGTCGTTACTCTCCTAGCGGGGATAGCACAGATACGCAGTATTTT. The encoded protein is CASSRYSPSGDSTDTQYF.

This chain joins TRBV20-1 and TRBJ2-3; no definite D call. Per germline, CDR1 DFQATT and CDR2 SNEGSKA (reference sequence). The ends were cut back, 3 bases at V and 5 bases at J, with 6 bases in the middle. The CDR3 is made up of 11 amino acids. This chain's CDR3 is CSARLVDTQYF. The CDR3 coding sequence is TGCAGTGCTAGGCTAGTAGATACGCAGTATTTT.

The genes are TRBV19 and TRBJ1-4; 10 bases line up with TRBD1. Germline V gene sequence: CDR1 LNHDA, CDR2 SQIVND (reference sequence). The V segment lost 3 bases and the J segment 8 bases; nucleotides outside the gene matches: 6. The CDR3 is 15 amino acids. CDR3 in amino acids: CASSMGTGVLEKLFF. The CDR3 nucleotides read TGTGCCAGTAGTATGGGGACAGGGGTTTTAGAAAAACTGTTTTTT.

The gene calls are TRBV7-6 and TRBJ1-1, with D possibly being TRBD1 (5 bases). The CDR3 is 15 residues long. Germline CDR1 and CDR2: SGHVS and FNYEAQ. Trimming removed 3 bases at V and 1 base at J, with 12 bases between. DNA for the CDR3: TGTGCCAGCAGCTTTAGCGGCGGGGGGAACACTGAAGCTTTCTTT. It is translated as CASSFSGGGNTEAFF.

The V call is TRBV27, the J call TRBJ2-1, with TRBD2 matching over 8 bases. The CDR3 loop spans 11 amino acids. V lost 6 bases, J lost 12 bases, and 4 bases stayed unmatched. Germline CDR1 and CDR2: MNHEY and SMNVEV (reference sequence). The CDR3 DNA sequence: TGTGCCAGCAGAAGGAGCGGGAGGCAGTTCTTC. Translation gives CASRRSGRQFF.

The V call is TRBV28, the J call TRBJ1-5; a possible D gene is TRBD1 (5 bases). From germline, CDR1 is MDHEN and CDR2 SYDVKM. The CDR3 length is 15 residues. V was clipped by 1 base and J by 6 bases, with 13 bases between them. The CDR3 sequence is CASSLYPGSSQPQHF. In nucleotides, the CDR3 is TGTGCCAGCAGTTTATACCCAGGGTCCAGTCAGCCCCAGCATTTT.

The chain couples TRBV2 to TRBJ1-4, with 7 bases lining up with TRBD1. Germline V gene data show CDR1 as SNHLY and CDR2 as FYNNEI. CDR3 length: 15 amino acids. With V trimmed by 7 bases and J by 6 bases, 11 bases remained unmatched. The CDR3 coding sequence is TGTGCCAGCACCCCTAAAGGGGGCTTGGATGAAAAACTGTTTTTT. Translation gives CASTPKGGLDEKLFF.

The gene calls are TRBV27 and TRBJ2-3; D unresolved. Germline CDR1 reads MNHEY; CDR2 reads SMNVEV (reference sequence). CDR3 length: 12 amino acids. V gave up 5 bases and J gave up 5 bases, with 8 bases separating them. CDR3 bases: TGTGCCAGCAGTCCGGGTGGAGATACGCAGTATTTT. Translation gives CASSPGGDTQYF.

J is TRBJ2-1 and V is TRBV19; perhaps TRBD2 as D (5 bases). Trimming took 5 bases from V and 7 from J, leaving 9 bases between them. The CDR3 loop spans 12 amino acids. Germline-derived CDR1 and CDR2 are LNHDA and SQIVND (reference sequence). The CDR3 DNA reads as TGTGCCAGTAGTGGGAGCAGAAATGAGCAGTTCTTC. Translation gives CASSGSRNEQFF. The full variable domain, in which reference TRBV19 and TRBJ2-1 provide the parts outside the CDR3, is DGGITQSPKYLFRKEGQNVTLSCEQNLNHDAMYWYRQDPGQGLRLIYYSQIVNDFQKGDIAEGYSVSREKKESFPLTVTSAQKNPTAFYLCASSGSRNEQFFGPGTRLTVL.

This clone appeared a single time. This chain uses TRBV5-6 with TRBJ1-2, with 8 nucleotides matching TRBD1. This CDR3 has 13 residues. Germline lookup yields CDR1 SGHDT and CDR2 YYEEEE. V shed 4 bases and J 3 bases; nucleotides not matched to a gene: 2. CDR3 DNA sequence: TGTGCCAGCAGCCCAGGGGGCTACTATGGCTACACCTTC. It yields the protein CASSPGGYYGYTF.

The chain couples TRBV27 to TRBJ1-1, with unresolved D. CDR1 is MNHEY, CDR2 SMNVEV, per germline (reference sequence). V lost 8 bases to trimming and J lost 0 bases, with 7 bases between them. This CDR3 spans 12 amino acids. The CDR3 DNA follows: TGTGCCAGCGGTCTCTTGAACACTGAAGCTTTCTTT. Amino acids: CASGLLNTEAFF.

The chain combines TRBV28 with TRBJ2-7, with 7 bases identical to TRBD2. The V segment lost 5 bases and the J segment 2 bases; nucleotides outside the gene matches: 6. The CDR3 has 14 residues. CDR1 is MDHEN and CDR2 is SYDVKM in the germline V gene. For the CDR3, the DNA is TGTGCCAGCAGTCTAGGACTAGGGACCTACGAGCAGTACTTC. It specifies CASSLGLGTYEQYF.

The V gene is TRBV30, the J gene TRBJ2-5; D might be TRBD1 (5 bases). CDR3 length: 11 residues. Trimming pared 4 bases from V and 3 bases from J, leaving 6 bases between. Per the germline V gene, CDR1 is GTSNPN and CDR2 is SVGIG (reference sequence). The CDR3 protein is CAWTGKETQYF. CDR3 DNA: TGTGCCTGGACAGGGAAAGAGACCCAGTACTTC.

The V call is TRBV6-5, the J call TRBJ2-2; maybe TRBD1 (6 bases). In germline, CDR1 is MNHEY, CDR2 SVGAGI. The CDR3 sequence is 15 residues long. V lost 2 bases to trimming and J lost 5 bases, with 12 bases between them. CDR3 coding DNA: TGTGCCAGCAGTTACACGGGAAGGGGGACCGGGGAGCTGTTTTTT. This translates into CASSYTGRGTGELFF.

The CDR3 DNA sequence: TGCGCCAGCAGCCGGAATGTTGGTCCTGGAAACACCATATATTTT. Translated, it gives CASSRNVGPGNTIYF. This chain uses TRBV4-1 with TRBJ1-3; D is unclear. Looked up from germline, CDR1 is MGHRA and CDR2 is YSYEKL. The CDR3 is 15 residues long. The V end was cut by 4 bases, the J end by 2 bases, with 12 bases between.

The rearrangement links TRBV4-1 to TRBJ2-3; the D gene is possibly TRBD1 (6 bases). The CDR3 consists of 17 residues. Trimming shortened V by 4 bases and J by 6 bases, and 23 bases separated the two germline ends. CDR1 is MGHRA and CDR2 is YSYEKL in the germline V gene. The chain's CDR3 is CASSLQPGPQTGDTQYF. Here the CDR3 DNA reads TGCGCCAGCAGCCTTCAACCCGGCCCCCAGACAGGCGATACGCAGTATTTT.

The rearrangement uses TRBV28 and TRBJ2-1; D is unresolved. Germline V CDR1 and CDR2: MDHEN, SYDVKM. This CDR3 is built from 13 residues. Trimming took off 6 bases at V and 10 bases at J, with 16 bases between the two ends. The CDR3 DNA reads as TGTGCCAGCAGCCCCTACCTAGTTCCCGAGCAGTTCTTC. Protein: CASSPYLVPEQFF.